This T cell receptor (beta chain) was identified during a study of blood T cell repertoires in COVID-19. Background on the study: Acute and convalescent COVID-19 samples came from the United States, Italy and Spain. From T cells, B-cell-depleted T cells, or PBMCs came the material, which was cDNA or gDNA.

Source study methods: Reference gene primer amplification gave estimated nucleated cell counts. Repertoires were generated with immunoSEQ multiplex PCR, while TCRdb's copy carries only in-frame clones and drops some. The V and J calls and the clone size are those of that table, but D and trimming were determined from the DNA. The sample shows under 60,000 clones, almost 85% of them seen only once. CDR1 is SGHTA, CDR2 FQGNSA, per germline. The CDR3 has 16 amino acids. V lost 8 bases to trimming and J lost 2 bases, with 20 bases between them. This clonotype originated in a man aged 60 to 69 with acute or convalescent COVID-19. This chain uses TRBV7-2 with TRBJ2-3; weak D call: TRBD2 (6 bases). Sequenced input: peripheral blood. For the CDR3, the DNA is TGTGCCAGCCGATTATGGGGTGGAGGGGCCACAGATACGCAGTATTTT. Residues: CASRLWGGGATDTQYF.